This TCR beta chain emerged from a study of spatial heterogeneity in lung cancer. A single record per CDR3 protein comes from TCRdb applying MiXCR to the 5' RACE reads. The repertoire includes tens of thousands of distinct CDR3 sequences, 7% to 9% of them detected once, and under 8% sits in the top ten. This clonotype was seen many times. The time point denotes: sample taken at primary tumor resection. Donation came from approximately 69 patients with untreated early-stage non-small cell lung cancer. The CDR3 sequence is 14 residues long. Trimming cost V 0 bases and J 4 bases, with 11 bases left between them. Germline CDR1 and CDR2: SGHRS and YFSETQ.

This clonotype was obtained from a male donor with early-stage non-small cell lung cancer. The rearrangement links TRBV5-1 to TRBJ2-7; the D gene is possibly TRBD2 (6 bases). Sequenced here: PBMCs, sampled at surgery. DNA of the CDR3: TGCGCCAGCAGCTTGGAGGCGGAGGGGTACGAGCAGTACTTC. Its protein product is CASSLEAEGYEQYF. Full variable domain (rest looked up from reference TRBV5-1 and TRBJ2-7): KAGVTQTPRYLIKTRGQQVTLSCSPISGHRSVSWYQQTPGQGLQFLFEYFSETQRNKGNFPGRFSGRQFSNSRSEMNVSTLELGDSALYLCASSLEAEGYEQYFGPGTRLTVT.